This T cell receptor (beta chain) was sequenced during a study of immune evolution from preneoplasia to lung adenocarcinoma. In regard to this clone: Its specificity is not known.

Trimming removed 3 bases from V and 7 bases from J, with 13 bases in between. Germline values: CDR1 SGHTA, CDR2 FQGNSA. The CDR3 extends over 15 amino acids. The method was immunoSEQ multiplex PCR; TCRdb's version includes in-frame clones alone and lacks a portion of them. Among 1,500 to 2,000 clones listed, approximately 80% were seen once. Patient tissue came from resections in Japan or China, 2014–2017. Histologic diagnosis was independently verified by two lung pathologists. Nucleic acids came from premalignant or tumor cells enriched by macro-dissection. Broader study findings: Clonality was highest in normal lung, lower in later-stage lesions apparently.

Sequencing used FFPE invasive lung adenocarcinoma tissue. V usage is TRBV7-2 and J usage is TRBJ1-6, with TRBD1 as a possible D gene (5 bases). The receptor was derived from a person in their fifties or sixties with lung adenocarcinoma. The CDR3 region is CASSFKDSPNSPLHF. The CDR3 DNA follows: TGTGCCAGCAGCTTCAAAGACAGCCCCAATTCACCCCTCCACTTT.